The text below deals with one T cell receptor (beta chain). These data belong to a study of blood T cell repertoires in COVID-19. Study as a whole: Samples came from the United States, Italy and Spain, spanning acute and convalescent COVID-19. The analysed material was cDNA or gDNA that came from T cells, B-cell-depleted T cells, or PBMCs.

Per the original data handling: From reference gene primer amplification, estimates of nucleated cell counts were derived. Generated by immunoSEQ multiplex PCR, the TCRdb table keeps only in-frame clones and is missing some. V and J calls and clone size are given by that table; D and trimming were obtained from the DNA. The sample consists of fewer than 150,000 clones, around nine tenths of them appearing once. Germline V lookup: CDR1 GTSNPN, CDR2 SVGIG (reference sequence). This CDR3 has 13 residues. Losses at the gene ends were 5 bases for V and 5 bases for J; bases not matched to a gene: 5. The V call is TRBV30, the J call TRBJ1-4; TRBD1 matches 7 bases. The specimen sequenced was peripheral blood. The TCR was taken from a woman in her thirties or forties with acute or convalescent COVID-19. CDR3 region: CAWSGQRNEKLFF. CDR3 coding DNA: TGTGCCTGGTCGGGACAGCGAAATGAAAAACTGTTTTTT.